Described below is a single TCR beta chain sequence and its context. Its antigen remains unknown. The J segment lost 2 bases and the V segment lost 0 bases, leaving 8 bases of the junction unmatched. CDR1 and CDR2 (germline): LNHNV, YYDKDF (reference sequence). This CDR3 has 17 residues. This entry is derived from a study of response to subunit inactivated influenza vaccine. General observations from the study: Authors suggested that a seasonal influenza vaccination recruits few new T cells each time.

TCRdb passed the RT-PCR reads through MiXCR, listing each CDR3 protein once. The table has 860,000 or so distinct CDR3 sequences, 21% seen once. The input for sequencing was PBMCs from blood, taken 5 days after vaccination. The chain links TRBV15 to TRBJ2-5, with TRBD2 matching 8 bases. This receptor was identified in a man aged 45-65 years who received an inactivated influenza vaccine. CDR3 coding DNA: TGTGCCACCAGCAGAGATCCCCCAACTAGCGGTCAAGAGACCCAGTACTTC. Translating it yields CATSRDPPTSGQETQYF.